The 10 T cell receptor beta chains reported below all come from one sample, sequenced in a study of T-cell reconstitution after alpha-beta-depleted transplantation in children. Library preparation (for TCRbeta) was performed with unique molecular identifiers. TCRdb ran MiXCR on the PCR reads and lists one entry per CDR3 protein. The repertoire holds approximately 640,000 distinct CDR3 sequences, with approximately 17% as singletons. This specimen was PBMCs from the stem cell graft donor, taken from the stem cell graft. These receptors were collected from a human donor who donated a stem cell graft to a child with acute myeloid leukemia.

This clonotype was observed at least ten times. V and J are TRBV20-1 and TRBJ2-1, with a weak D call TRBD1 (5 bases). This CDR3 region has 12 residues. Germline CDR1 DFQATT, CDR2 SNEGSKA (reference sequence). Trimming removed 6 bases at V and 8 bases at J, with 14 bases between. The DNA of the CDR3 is TGCAGTGCCGCGAGGACACGCGATGAGCAGTTCTTC. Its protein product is CSAARTRDEQFF.

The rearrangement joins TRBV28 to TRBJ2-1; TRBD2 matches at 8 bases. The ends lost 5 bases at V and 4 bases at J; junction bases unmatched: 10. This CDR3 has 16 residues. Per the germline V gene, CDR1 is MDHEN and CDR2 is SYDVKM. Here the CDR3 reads CASSILTGGKYNEQFF. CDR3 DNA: TGTGCCAGCAGTATCCTTACGGGAGGGAAATACAATGAGCAGTTCTTC.

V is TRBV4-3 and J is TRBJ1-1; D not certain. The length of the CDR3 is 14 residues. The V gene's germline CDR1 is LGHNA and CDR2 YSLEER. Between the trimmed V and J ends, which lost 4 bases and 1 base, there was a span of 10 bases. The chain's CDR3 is CASSRLLGNTEAFF. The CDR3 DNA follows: TGCGCCAGCAGCCGGTTGCTTGGGAACACTGAAGCTTTCTTT.

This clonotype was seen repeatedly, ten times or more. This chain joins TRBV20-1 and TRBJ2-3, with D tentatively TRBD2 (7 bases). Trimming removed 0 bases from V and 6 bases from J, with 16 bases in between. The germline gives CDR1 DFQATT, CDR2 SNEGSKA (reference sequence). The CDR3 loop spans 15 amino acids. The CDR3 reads CSARDPEGGPDTQYF. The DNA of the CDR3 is TGCAGTGCTAGAGATCCGGAGGGGGGGCCCGATACGCAGTATTTT.

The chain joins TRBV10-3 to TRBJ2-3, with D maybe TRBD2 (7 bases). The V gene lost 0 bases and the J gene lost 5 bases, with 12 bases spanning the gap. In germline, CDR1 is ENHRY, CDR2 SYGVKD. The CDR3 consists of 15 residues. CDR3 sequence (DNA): TGTGCCATCAGTGAGTCGGGGGGGGCCTTAGATACGCAGTATTTT. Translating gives CAISESGGALDTQYF.

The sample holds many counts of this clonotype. The CDR3 region has the DNA TGTGCCAGCAGCTTGGATCCGGGTTCGGCCAATGAGCAGTTCTTC. Translated: CASSLDPGSANEQFF. The chain carries TRBV5-5 and TRBJ2-1; no clear D. V was clipped by 0 bases and J by 6 bases, with 13 bases between them. Germline CDR1 and CDR2: SGHKS and YYEKEE (reference sequence). The CDR3 loop spans 15 amino acids.

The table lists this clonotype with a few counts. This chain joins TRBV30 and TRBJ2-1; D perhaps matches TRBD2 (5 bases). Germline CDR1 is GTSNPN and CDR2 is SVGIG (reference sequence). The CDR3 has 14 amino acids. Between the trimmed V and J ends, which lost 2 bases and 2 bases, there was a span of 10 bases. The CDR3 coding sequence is TGTGCCTGGAGTCCGGGGAGCACCTACAATGAGCAGTTCTTC. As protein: CAWSPGSTYNEQFF.

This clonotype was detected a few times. In DNA form, the CDR3 reads TGTGCCAGCGGAGAGTCACCCCTCCACTTT. It specifies CASGESPLHF. The chain carries TRBV27 and TRBJ1-6; no reliable D call. Trimming pared 8 bases from V and 10 bases from J, leaving 6 bases between. Germline V gene data show CDR1 as MNHEY and CDR2 as SMNVEV (reference sequence). The CDR3 extends over 10 amino acids.

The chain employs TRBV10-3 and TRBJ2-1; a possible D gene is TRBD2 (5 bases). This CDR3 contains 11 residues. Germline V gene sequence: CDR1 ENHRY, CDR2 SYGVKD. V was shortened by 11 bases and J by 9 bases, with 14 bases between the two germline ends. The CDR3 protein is CAASPRGEQFF. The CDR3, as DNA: TGTGCCGCCTCGCCCCGGGGTGAGCAGTTCTTC.

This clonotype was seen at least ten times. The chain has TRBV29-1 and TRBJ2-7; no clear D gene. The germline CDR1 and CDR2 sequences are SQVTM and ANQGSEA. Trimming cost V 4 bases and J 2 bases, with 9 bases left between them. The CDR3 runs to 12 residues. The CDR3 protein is CSVVLSAYEQYF. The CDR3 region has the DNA TGCAGCGTTGTATTGTCCGCCTACGAGCAGTACTTC.